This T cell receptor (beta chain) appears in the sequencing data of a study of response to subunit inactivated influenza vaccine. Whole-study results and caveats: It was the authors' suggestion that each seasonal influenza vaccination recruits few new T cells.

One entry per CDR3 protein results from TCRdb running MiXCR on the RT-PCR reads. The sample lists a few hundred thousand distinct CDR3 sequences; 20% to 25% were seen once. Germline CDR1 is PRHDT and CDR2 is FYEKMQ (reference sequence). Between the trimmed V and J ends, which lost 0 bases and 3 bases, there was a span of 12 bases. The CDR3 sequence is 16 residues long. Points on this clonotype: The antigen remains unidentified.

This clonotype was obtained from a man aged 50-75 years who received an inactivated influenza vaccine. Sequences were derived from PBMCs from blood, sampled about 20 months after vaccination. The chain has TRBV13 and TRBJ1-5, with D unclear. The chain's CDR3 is CASSLGPIGVNQPQHF. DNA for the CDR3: TGTGCCAGCAGCTTAGGCCCAATCGGGGTCAATCAGCCCCAGCATTTT. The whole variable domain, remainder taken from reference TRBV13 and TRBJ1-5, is AAGVIQSPRHLIKEKRETATLKCYPIPRHDTVYWYQQGPGQDPQFLISFYEKMQSDKGSIPDRFSAQQFSDYHSELNMSSLELGDSALYFCASSLGPIGVNQPQHFGDGTRLSIL.